The 14 T cell receptor beta chains below come from one sample, sequenced in a study of CD8+CD57+ T cells in acquired aplastic anemia. The template used for profiling TCR beta VDJ and CDR3 was genomic DNA. Each CDR3 protein gets one entry after TCRdb re-called the reads with MiXCR. The table lists approximately 220,000 distinct CDR3 sequences, around 46% of them singletons. Patients sequenced had flow cytometry evidence of CD8+CD57+ cell expansion. The specimen sequenced was sorted CD4+, CD8+, or CD8+CD57+ T cells (not recorded which) from PBMCs. Receptors originate from a human donor with aplastic anemia.

The chain links TRBV20-1 to TRBJ2-1; 7 bases map to TRBD1. V was pared by 5 bases and J by 10 bases, with 17 bases of the junction left unmatched. There are 15 residues in the CDR3. Germline values: CDR1 DFQATT, CDR2 SNEGSKA (reference sequence). This chain's CDR3 is CSAGKGQPGDGEQFF. The CDR3 bases are TGCAGTGCTGGAAAGGGACAGCCAGGCGATGGGGAGCAGTTCTTC.

Remarks on this clonotype: This may stem from a read error, because a much larger clone lies one nucleotide away. The rearrangement joins TRBV7-9 to TRBJ2-7; 10 nucleotides align to TRBD1. This CDR3 has 14 amino acids. The ends lost 8 bases at V and 5 bases at J; junction bases unmatched: 9. Looked up from germline, CDR1 is SEHNR and CDR2 is FQNEAQ (reference sequence). CDR3 protein: CASGNWTGGHEQYF. The CDR3 DNA is TGTGCCAGCGGCAACTGGACAGGGGGTCACGAGCAGTACTTC.

About this clonotype: This may stem from a read error, because a much larger clone lies one nucleotide away. This sequence joins TRBV9 and TRBJ2-7; 11 nucleotides match TRBD1. The CDR3 is made up of 16 amino acids. In germline, CDR1 is SGDLS, CDR2 YYNGEE. CDR3 sequence (DNA): TGTGCCAGCAGCGGGACAGGGGGCGAAGGCTCCTGCGAGCAGTACTTC. Encoded protein: CASSGTGGEGSCEQYF.

This clonotype was counted once. A much more abundant neighbour one base away suggests this may be a read error. The chain uses TRBV6-6 and TRBJ2-1, with D perhaps TRBD2 (6 bases). The CDR3 totals 14 residues. Trimming took 6 bases from V and 12 from J, leaving 21 bases between them. Germline-derived CDR1 and CDR2 are MNHNY and SVGAGI (reference sequence). The CDR3 protein is CASSHGTGAHGQFF. For the CDR3, the DNA is TGTGCCAGCAGCCACGGGACTGGGGCACATGGGCAGTTCTTC.

The chain couples TRBV6-5 to TRBJ2-7; TRBD2 matches 7 bases. Unmatched junction bases numbered 10, after V lost 2 bases and J lost 3 bases. CDR3 length equals 16 residues. Germline assignment: CDR1 MNHEY and CDR2 SVGAGI. The CDR3 is CASSYATSDSFYEQYF. The DNA of the CDR3 is TGTGCCAGCAGTTACGCTACTAGCGATAGCTTCTACGAGCAGTACTTC.

Worth noting for this clonotype: A clone one base away is much larger, so this may be a read error. CDR3: CASSQDRTGCSPLHF. DNA of the CDR3: TGCGCCAGCAGCCAAGATAGAACAGGGTGTTCACCCCTCCACTTT. The rearrangement links TRBV10-1 to TRBJ1-6; perhaps TRBD1 as D (6 bases). Trimming shortened V by 6 bases and J by 9 bases, and 18 bases separated the two germline ends. The CDR3 runs 15 residues. Germline V lookup: CDR1 WNHNN, CDR2 SYGVQD (reference sequence).

Many counts were recorded for this clonotype. This chain connects TRBV6-5 to TRBJ1-2, with D possibly TRBD1 on 6 matching bases. This CDR3 has 14 amino acids. Looked up from germline, CDR1 is MNHEY and CDR2 is SVGAGI. Trimming stripped 0 bases from V and 4 bases from J, with 9 bases between. DNA of the CDR3: TGTGCCAGCAGTTACTCGGGGGGGCGCTATGGCTACACCTTC. Residues: CASSYSGGRYGYTF.

Many counts were recorded for this clonotype. The chain employs TRBV19 and TRBJ1-5; TRBD1 matches 9 bases. CDR3 length: 16 amino acids. Germline V CDR1 and CDR2: LNHDA, SQIVND (reference sequence). V shed 3 bases and J 7 bases; nucleotides not matched to a gene: 10. The CDR3 region is CASSIATGGVGQPQHF. In DNA, the CDR3 is TGTGCCAGTAGTATCGCAACAGGGGGCGTCGGACAGCCCCAGCATTTT.

This clonotype showed up many times. J is TRBJ2-3 and V is TRBV9; no clear D gene. The length of the CDR3 is 14 residues. Looked up from germline, CDR1 is SGDLS and CDR2 is YYNGEE. Trimming removed 1 base from V and 0 bases from J, with 6 bases in between. The CDR3 here is CASSVTLSTDTQYF. The CDR3 region has the DNA TGTGCCAGCAGCGTAACCTTAAGCACAGATACGCAGTATTTT.

This clonotype was picked up a small number of times. A much larger clonotype is one base distant, so this may be a read error. This rearrangement joins TRBV7-9 to TRBJ2-3, with a possible D match to TRBD1 (6 bases). In germline, CDR1 is SEHNR, CDR2 FQNEAQ (reference sequence). The CDR3 is made up of 15 amino acids. The CDR3 sequence: CAGSLTGRVADTQYF. CDR3 sequence (DNA): TGTGCCGGCAGCTTAACAGGGCGCGTCGCAGATACGCAGTATTTT.

Of note for this clonotype: The germline gene is not matched at one end of the junction; a read error may be the cause. This chain links TRBV25-1 with TRBJ1-5; 8 bases map to TRBD1. CDR3 length: 15 residues. The germline V gene has CDR1 MGHDK and CDR2 SYGVNS. CDR3 sequence reads: CASSQYRGDVQPQHF. In nucleotides, the CDR3 is TGTGCCAGCAGTCAATACAGGGGGGACGTTCAGCCCCAGCATTTT.

This clonotype was seen ten or more times. J is TRBJ2-6 and V is TRBV9; the D is unclear. Germline CDR1 SGDLS, CDR2 YYNGEE. Trimming cost V 2 bases and J 0 bases, with 6 bases left between them. The CDR3 runs 15 residues. This chain's CDR3 is CASSVGSSGANVLTF. CDR3 nucleotide sequence: TGTGCCAGCAGCGTCGGAAGCTCTGGGGCCAACGTCCTGACTTTC.

This clonotype was recorded at least ten times. The rearrangement uses TRBV19 and TRBJ1-5, with a weak D call TRBD1 (5 bases). The CDR3 is 17 residues long. Trimming removed 6 bases from V and 0 bases from J, with 18 bases in between. Germline V gene sequence: CDR1 LNHDA, CDR2 SQIVND (reference sequence). For the CDR3, the DNA is TGTGCCAGTAGACGGGACCGACTAAGAGATAGCAATCAGCCCCAGCATTTT. It specifies CASRRDRLRDSNQPQHF.

The chain recombines TRBV28 with TRBJ1-4; D is uncertain. This CDR3 contains 15 residues. With 11 bases removed from V and 8 bases from J, the gap between germline ends came to 24 bases. Looked up from germline, CDR1 is MDHEN and CDR2 is SYDVKM. The CDR3: CAALGRVRDVEKLFF. CDR3 DNA sequence: TGTGCCGCCCTGGGCCGGGTACGGGATGTAGAAAAACTGTTTTTT.